What follows are 10 T cell receptor beta chains derived from one specimen sequenced in a study of blood T cell repertoires in COVID-19. Sequenced by immunoSEQ multiplex PCR; TCRdb stores in-frame clones only, minus some. The sample contains over 150,000 clones, 83% of which appear only once. Material for sequencing was peripheral blood. The source is a woman between 55 and 75 years old with COVID-19, enrolled during active disease.

This clone came up once. The chain couples TRBV3-1 (or the pseudogene TRBV3-2) to TRBJ1-3, with a possible D match to TRBD1 (5 bases). V was pared by 0 bases and J by 6 bases, with 12 bases between. Germline V gene lookup returns CDR1 LGHDT and CDR2 YNNKEL (reference sequence). The CDR3 runs 15 residues. The CDR3 DNA reads as TGTGCCAGCAGCCAAGAAGGAAGGGGCCTAAACACCATATATTTT. Protein: CASSQEGRGLNTIYF.

This rearrangement joins TRBV10-3 to TRBJ1-4; D ambiguous. The CDR3 covers 14 residues. V shed 2 bases and J shed 8 bases, with 12 bases lying between them. Germline loops: CDR1 ENHRY, CDR2 SYGVKD. The CDR3, as DNA: TGTGCCATCAGTGAGGGCACTATCGGGGAAAAACTGTTTTTT. This translates into CAISEGTIGEKLFF.

This chain joins TRBV29-1 and TRBJ1-1; D gene unclear. V was pared by 4 bases and J by 0 bases, with 6 bases between. Germline CDR1 and CDR2: SQVTM and ANQGSEA. The CDR3 is 12 residues long. CDR3 sequence (DNA): TGCAGCGTTGCGACTATGAACACTGAAGCTTTCTTT. The encoded protein is CSVATMNTEAFF.

A single count supports this clone. V is TRBV10-1 and J is TRBJ2-1, with TRBD2 matching 8 bases. The CDR3 is 14 amino acids. The junction had 10 bases not matched to a gene; V was cut back by 8 bases and J by 7 bases. Germline V gene lookup returns CDR1 WNHNN and CDR2 SYGVQD (reference sequence). Here the CDR3 reads CASSGLEVNNEQFF. The CDR3 coding sequence is TGCGCCAGCTCGGGACTAGAGGTTAATAATGAGCAGTTCTTC.

V gene TRBV6-4 combines with J gene TRBJ2-2, with 9 bases matching TRBD1. This CDR3 is 15 amino acids long. The germline gives CDR1 MRHNA, CDR2 SNTAGT. The trim removed 5 bases at V and 0 bases at J, leaving 1 base unmatched. The CDR3 here is CASSRTGANTGELFF. CDR3 DNA sequence: TGTGCCAGCAGTAGGACAGGGGCGAACACCGGGGAGCTGTTTTTT.

This clone has only one observation. This chain joins TRBV6-1 and TRBJ2-5, with 9 bases lining up with TRBD1. Trimming took 2 bases from V and 6 from J; bases not matched to a gene: 4. This CDR3 has 14 residues. Germline loops: CDR1 MNHNS, CDR2 SASEGT. The CDR3: CASSESTGGQTQYF. The CDR3 DNA sequence: TGTGCCAGCAGTGAATCGACAGGGGGACAGACCCAGTACTTC.

The chain joins TRBV10-3 to TRBJ1-1, with 8 bases fitting TRBD1. The J segment lost 1 base and the V segment lost 5 bases, leaving 9 bases of the junction unmatched. The CDR3 sequence is 16 residues long. The germline gives CDR1 ENHRY, CDR2 SYGVKD. CDR3 in amino acids: CAISSYRTGQNTEAFF. Here the CDR3 DNA reads TGTGCCATCAGTTCTTATCGGACAGGGCAGAACACTGAAGCTTTCTTT.

Only a few counts were recorded for this clone. This chain links TRBV7-9 with TRBJ2-7, with D possibly being TRBD2 (6 bases). The CDR3 loop spans 14 amino acids. Trimming pared 1 base from V and 7 bases from J, leaving 14 bases between. Germline CDR1 is SEHNR and CDR2 is FQNEAQ (reference sequence). The CDR3 reads CASSLDVTSWEQYV. In nucleotides, the CDR3 is TGTGCCAGCAGCTTAGATGTGACTAGTTGGGAGCAGTACGTC.

Only a few counts were recorded for this clone. This chain connects TRBV7-8 to TRBJ1-1; 8 bases agree with TRBD1. Germline CDR1 is SGHVS and CDR2 is FQNEAQ. There are 16 residues in the CDR3. With V trimmed by 1 base and J by 3 bases, 7 bases remained unmatched. DNA for the CDR3: TGTGCCAGCAGCTTAGGTGGGACAGGAGCTTACACTGAAGCTTTCTTT. Protein: CASSLGGTGAYTEAFF. The full variable domain, completed using reference TRBV7-8 and TRBJ1-1, is GAGVSQSPRYKVAKRGQDVALRCDPISGHVSLFWYQQALGQGPEFLTYFQNEAQLDKSGLPSDRFFAERPEGSVSTLKIQRTQQEDSAVYLCASSLGGTGAYTEAFFGQGTRLTVV.

V is TRBV15 and J is TRBJ1-5, with 8 bases fitting TRBD1. The CDR3 runs to 13 residues. J was trimmed by 6 bases and V by 5 bases; bases with no gene match: 3. The germline gives CDR1 LNHNV, CDR2 YYDKDF (reference sequence). The CDR3 DNA sequence: TGTGCCACCAGCGCGGACAGGGTTCAGCCCCAGCATTTT. This gives the protein CATSADRVQPQHF. Combining the CDR3 with reference TRBV15 and TRBJ1-5 gives the whole variable domain DAMVIQNPRYQVTQFGKPVTLSCSQTLNHNVMYWYQQKSSQAPKLLFHYYDKDFNNEADTPDNFQSRRPNTSFCFLDIRSPGLGDTAMYLCATSADRVQPQHFGDGTRLSIL.